This entry concerns a single T cell receptor (beta chain). No cognate antigen has been identified for it. Within one base of it there is no much larger clone, and no base qualities were kept. These data come from a study of blood T cell repertoires in COVID-19 (dated by TCRdb to 2018 to 2021). About the study as a whole: The collaborator samples originated in the United States, Italy and Spain and spanned the acute and convalescent phases of COVID-19. The prospective study material was composed of cDNA or gDNA derived from T cells, B-cell-depleted T cells, or PBMCs. Subjects who had been exposed to COVID-19, were actively infected with it, or had recovered from it provided the deeply sampled blood TCRbeta repertoires that made up the dataset. A freely available public database, intended as a resource for researchers studying the immune response to SARS-CoV-2, is where the repertoires were released. Samples came from the ongoing ImmuneRACE study (first 160 participants) plus 1,254 subjects from 6 global collaborators. Nearly every sample came with metadata listing a de-identified subject ID, COVID-19 status, age in years and sex. HLA class I and class II types, where available, came from metadata supplied by the sample provider rather than from assay-based typing. What the research found in general, with its limitations: How much clinical and demographic metadata was included differed by source and by participant, and the metadata was provided uncurated.

The CDR3, cysteine through phenylalanine, is 13 amino acids long. Solely the CDR3 DNA is kept, with 39 bases framed from the first base. The germline V gene gives CDR1 as ENHRY and CDR2 as SYGVKD. The immunoSEQ Assay, a bias-controlled multiplex PCR, was used to amplify TCRbeta CDR3 regions from genomic DNA. As for the authors' bioinformatics: The number of nucleated cells in each sample was estimated from the amplification of reference gene primers within the assay. Sequence reads were collapsed and filtered to measure the absolute abundance of every unique TCRbeta CDR3 rearrangement. For each sample, productive Simpson clonality was calculated by taking the square root of Simpson's diversity index across productive rearrangements. Entries here come from immuneACCESS through TCRdb and include only in-frame sequences with V and J called. Some clones fail to appear in such tables; in the studies checked, an unresolved V gene covers under half of the shortfall, and the cause of the remainder is unknown. Clonal size and the V and J genes are those of that table, whereas D and trimming came from the DNA. This sample comprises some 670,000 clones, about 87% of them detected only once. More than 0.25% of the sample rests with the top ten.

Collaborating institutions collected whole blood in K2EDTA tubes following their own protocols. For TCRbeta analysis, collaborator samples were shipped as frozen whole blood, as isolated PBMCs, or as DNA extracted from either sample type. Sequencing used peripheral blood. The source of this sequence is a woman aged 18-29 years with acute or convalescent COVID-19. The chain links TRBV10-3 with TRBJ1-6; TRBD1 lines up with 9 middle nucleotides. CDR3 region: CASRDREDSPLHF. The nucleotides read TGTGCATCGAGGGACAGGGAGGATTCACCCCTCCACTTT.